This passage covers 2 T cell receptor beta chains from one sample sequenced in a study of blood T cells in healthy people across ages. Sample-barcoded 5' priming and a J-beta primer mix drove a second PCR of about 6 to 12 cycles. A single record per CDR3 protein comes from TCRdb applying MiXCR to the 5' RACE reads. The repertoire holds 1.2 million to 1.5 million distinct CDR3 sequences, with approximately 59% as singletons. The sample was blood. The receptors stem from a man aged 18 to 29 in good health.

V is TRBV28 and J is TRBJ2-7, with D hard to call. The CDR3 loop spans 13 amino acids. Trimming cost V 6 bases and J 3 bases, with 12 bases left between them. Germline loops: CDR1 MDHEN, CDR2 SYDVKM. This chain's CDR3 is CASRSNQLYEQYF. DNA of the CDR3: TGTGCCAGCAGATCGAACCAACTCTACGAGCAGTACTTC.

This clonotype was seen only a few times. The gene calls are TRBV29-1 and TRBJ2-3; the match to TRBD1 covers 7 bases. CDR3 size: 13 residues. CDR1 SQVTM and CDR2 ANQGSEA come from the germline V gene. V shed 7 bases, J shed 3 bases, and the junction held 7 bases outside the gene matches. This chain's CDR3 is CSAMTGMTDTQYF. The CDR3 DNA reads as TGCAGCGCAATGACAGGGATGACAGATACGCAGTATTTT.